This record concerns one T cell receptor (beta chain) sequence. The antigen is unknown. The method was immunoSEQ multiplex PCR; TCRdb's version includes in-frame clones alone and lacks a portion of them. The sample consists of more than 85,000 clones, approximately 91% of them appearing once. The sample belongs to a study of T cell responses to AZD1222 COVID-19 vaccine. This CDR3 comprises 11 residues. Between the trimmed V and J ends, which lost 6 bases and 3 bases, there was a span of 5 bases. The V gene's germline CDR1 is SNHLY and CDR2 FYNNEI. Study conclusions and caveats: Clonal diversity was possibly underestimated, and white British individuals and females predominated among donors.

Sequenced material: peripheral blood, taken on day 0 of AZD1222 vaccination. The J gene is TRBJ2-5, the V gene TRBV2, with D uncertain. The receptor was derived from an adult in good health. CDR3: CASRDEETQYF. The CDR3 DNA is TGTGCCAGCAGGGACGAAGAGACCCAGTACTTC.